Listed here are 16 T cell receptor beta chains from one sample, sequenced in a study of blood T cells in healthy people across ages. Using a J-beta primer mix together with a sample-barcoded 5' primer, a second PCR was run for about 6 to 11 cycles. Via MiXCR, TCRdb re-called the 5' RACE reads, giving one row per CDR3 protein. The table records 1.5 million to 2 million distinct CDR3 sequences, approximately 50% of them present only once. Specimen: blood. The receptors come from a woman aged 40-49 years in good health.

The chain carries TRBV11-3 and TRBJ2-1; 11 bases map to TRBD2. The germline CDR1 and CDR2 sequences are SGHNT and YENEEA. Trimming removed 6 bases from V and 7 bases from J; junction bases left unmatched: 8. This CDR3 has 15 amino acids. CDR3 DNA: TGTGCCAGCAGTATCACTAGCGGGAGTGGAAATGAGCAGTTCTTC. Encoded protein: CASSITSGSGNEQFF. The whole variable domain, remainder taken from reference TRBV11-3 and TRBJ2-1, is EAGVVQSPRYKIIEKKQPVAFWCNPISGHNTLYWYLQNLGQGPELLIRYENEEAVDDSQLPKDRFSAERLKGVDSTLKIQPAELGDSAVYLCASSITSGSGNEQFFGPGTRLTVL.

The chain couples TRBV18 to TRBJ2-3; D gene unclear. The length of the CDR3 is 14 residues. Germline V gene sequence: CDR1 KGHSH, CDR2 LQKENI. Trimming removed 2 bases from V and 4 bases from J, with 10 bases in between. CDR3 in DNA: TGTGCCAGCTCACCAGATCGGTTGGCAGATACGCAGTATTTT. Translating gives CASSPDRLADTQYF.

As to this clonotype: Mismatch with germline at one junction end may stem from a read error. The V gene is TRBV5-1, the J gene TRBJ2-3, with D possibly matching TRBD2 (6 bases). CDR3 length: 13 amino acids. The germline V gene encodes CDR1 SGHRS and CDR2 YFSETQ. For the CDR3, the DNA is TGCGCCTGCAGCTTGGAGGACTACGATACGCAGTATTTT. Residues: CACSLEDYDTQYF.

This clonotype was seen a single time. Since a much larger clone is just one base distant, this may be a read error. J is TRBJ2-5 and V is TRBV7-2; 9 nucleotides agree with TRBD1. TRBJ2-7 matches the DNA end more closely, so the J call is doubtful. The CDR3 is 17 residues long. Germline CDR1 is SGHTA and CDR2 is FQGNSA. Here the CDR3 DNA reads TGTGCCAGCAGCCCCTACCTGGACGGACAGGGGAAACACGAGCAGTACTTC. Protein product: CASSPYLDGQGKHEQYF.

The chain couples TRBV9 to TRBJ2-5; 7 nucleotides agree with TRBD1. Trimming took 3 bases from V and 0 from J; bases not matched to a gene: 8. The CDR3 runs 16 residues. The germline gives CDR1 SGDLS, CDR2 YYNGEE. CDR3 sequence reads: CASSGGGRANQETQYF. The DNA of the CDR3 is TGTGCCAGCAGCGGAGGGGGCAGGGCAAACCAAGAGACCCAGTACTTC.

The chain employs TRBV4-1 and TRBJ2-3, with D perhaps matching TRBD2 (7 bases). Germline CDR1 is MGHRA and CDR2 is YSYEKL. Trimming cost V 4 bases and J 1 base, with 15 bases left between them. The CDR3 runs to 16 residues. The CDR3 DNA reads TGCGCCAGCAGCCGGGCGGCGGGGGCTGGCACAGATACGCAGTATTTT. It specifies CASSRAAGAGTDTQYF.

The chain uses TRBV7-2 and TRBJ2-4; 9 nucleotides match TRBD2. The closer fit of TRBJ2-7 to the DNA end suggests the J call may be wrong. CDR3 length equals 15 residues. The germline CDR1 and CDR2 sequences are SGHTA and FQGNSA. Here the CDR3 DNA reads TGTGCCAGCAGCCCCGCCGGGACTAGCTACTACGAGCAGTACTTC. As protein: CASSPAGTSYYEQYF.

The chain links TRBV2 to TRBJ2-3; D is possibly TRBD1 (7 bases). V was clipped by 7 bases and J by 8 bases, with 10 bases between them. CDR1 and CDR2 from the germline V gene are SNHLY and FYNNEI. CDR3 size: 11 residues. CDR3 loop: CASNQGGTQYF. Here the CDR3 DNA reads TGTGCCAGCAACCAGGGGGGTACGCAGTATTTT. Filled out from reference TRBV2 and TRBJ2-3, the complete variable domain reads EPEVTQTPSHQVTQMGQEVILRCVPISNHLYFYWYRQILGQKVEFLVSFYNNEISEKSEIFDDQFSVERPDGSNFTLKIRSTKLEDSAMYFCASNQGGTQYFGPGTRLTVL.

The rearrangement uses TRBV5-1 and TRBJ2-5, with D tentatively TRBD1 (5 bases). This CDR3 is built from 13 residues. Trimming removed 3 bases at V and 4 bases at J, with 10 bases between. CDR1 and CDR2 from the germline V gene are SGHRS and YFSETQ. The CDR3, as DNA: TGCGCCAGCAGCTCCCAGGGTTCAGAGACCCAGTACTTC. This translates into CASSSQGSETQYF.

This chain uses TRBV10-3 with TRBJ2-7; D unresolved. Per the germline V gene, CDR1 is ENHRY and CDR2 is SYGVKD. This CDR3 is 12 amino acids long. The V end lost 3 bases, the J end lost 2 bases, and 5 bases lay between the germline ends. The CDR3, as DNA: TGTGCCATCAGTGAAGTCGCCTACGAGCAGTACTTC. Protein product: CAISEVAYEQYF.

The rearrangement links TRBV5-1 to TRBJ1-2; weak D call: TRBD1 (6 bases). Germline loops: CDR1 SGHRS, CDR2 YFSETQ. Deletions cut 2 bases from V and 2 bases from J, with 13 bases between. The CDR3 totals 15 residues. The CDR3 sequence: CASSFRQASNYGYTF. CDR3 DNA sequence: TGCGCCAGCAGCTTCCGACAGGCGTCGAACTATGGCTACACCTTC.

CDR3 region: CSARDTPALFF. CDR3 nucleotides: TGCAGTGCTAGAGATACTCCTGCCTTGTTCTTC. This chain links TRBV20-1 with TRBJ2-1; D is undetermined. The CDR3 loop spans 11 amino acids. Germline CDR1 DFQATT, CDR2 SNEGSKA (reference sequence). Trimming pared 0 bases from V and 15 bases from J, leaving 12 bases between.

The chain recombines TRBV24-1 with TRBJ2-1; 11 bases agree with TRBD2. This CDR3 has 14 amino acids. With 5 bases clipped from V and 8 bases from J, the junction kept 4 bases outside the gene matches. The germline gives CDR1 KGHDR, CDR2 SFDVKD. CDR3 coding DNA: TGTGCCACCAGTGTAGCGGGGGGGCCGTATGAGCAGTTCTTC. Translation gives CATSVAGGPYEQFF.

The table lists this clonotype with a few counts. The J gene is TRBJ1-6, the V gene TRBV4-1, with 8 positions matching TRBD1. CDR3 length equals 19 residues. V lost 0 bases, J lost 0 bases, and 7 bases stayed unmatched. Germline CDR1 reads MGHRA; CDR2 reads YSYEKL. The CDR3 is CASSQEGQGPSSYNSPLHF. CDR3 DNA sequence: TGCGCCAGCAGCCAAGAAGGACAGGGTCCGAGCTCCTATAATTCACCCCTCCACTTT.

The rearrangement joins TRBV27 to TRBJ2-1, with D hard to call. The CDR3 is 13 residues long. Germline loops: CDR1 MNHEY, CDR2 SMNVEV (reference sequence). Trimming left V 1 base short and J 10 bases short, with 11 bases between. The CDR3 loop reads CASSLFLTSEQFF. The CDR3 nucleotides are TGTGCCAGCAGTTTATTCCTAACCAGCGAGCAGTTCTTC.

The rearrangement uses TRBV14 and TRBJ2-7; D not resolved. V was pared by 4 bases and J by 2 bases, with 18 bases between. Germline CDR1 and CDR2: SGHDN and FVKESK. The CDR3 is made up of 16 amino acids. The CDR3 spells CASSRISQLNAYEQYF. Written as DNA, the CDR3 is TGTGCCAGCAGCCGTATTTCACAGCTCAATGCCTACGAGCAGTACTTC.